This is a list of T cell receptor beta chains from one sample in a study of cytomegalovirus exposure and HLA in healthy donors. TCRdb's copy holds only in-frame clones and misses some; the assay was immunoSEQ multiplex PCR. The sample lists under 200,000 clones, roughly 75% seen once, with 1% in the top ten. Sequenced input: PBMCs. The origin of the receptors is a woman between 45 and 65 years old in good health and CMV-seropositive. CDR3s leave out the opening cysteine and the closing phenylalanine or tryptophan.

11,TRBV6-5,ASSYWLDSPLH
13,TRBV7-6,ASSVSTVSDTEAF
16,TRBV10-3,AISGGHPAASGANVLT
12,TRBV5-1,ASSFFTGPDTQY
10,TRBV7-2,ASSPARGPNF
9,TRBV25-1,ASSLGDIQY
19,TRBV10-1,ASSEYRVGLAGGGGTDTQY
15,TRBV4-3,ASSQSILDRGYNEQF
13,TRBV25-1,ASSELGRDYNEQF
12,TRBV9,ASSVNYGTDTQY
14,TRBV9,ASSVVAGGSYNEQF
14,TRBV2,ASSARRSGGGTEAF
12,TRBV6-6,ASTWTGDENIQY
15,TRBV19,ASSIGRGTGSSYEQY
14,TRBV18,ASSPWARRMNTEAF
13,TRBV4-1,ASSPKGTGDGEQY
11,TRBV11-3,ASSIGLYNEQF
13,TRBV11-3,ASSGRHRVRETQY
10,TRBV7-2,ASSSGANEQF
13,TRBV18,ASSLDRRSSYEQY
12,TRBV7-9,ASSLALGDYGYT
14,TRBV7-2,ASSLEWGRPMDTQY
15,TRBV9,ASSVEEGGRGSDTQY
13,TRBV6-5,ASSPPGTGDSPLH
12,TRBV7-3,ASSSGTANSPLH
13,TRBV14,ASSHLTSGGETQY
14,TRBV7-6,ASSLSSPRRGETQY
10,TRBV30,AGLADSNEQF
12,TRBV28,ASSPGSGGNIQY
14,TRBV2,ASNMARTATNYGYT
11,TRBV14,ASSPMGVGKLF
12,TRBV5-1,ASRPSTGNTEAF
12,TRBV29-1,SVSVPGPGNTIY
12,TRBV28,ASSSRDRGYEQY